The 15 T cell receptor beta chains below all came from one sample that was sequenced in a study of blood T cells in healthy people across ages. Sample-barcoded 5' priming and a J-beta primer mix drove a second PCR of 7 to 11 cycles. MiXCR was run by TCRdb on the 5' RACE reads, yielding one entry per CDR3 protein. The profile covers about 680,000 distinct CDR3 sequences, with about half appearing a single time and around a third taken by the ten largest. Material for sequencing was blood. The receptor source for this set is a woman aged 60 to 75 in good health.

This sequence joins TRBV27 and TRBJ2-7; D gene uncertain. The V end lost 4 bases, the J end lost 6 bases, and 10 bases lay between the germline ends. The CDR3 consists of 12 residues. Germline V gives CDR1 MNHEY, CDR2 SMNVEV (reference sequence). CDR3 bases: TGTGCCAGCAGTTCGGGCCCCGGCGAGCAGTACTTC. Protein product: CASSSGPGEQYF.

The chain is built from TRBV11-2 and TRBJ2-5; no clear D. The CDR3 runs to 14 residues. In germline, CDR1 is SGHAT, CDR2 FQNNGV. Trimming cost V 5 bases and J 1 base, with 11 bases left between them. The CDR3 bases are TGTGCCAGCAGCCCCGTAAGGATCCAAGAGACCCAGTACTTC. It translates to CASSPVRIQETQYF.

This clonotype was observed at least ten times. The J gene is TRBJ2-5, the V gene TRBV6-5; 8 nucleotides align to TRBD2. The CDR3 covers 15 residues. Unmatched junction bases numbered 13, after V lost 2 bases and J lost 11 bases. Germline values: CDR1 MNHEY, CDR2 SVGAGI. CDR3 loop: CASSYGAGASNEQYF. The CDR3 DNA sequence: TGTGCCAGCAGTTACGGAGCGGGAGCCTCCAATGAGCAGTACTTC.

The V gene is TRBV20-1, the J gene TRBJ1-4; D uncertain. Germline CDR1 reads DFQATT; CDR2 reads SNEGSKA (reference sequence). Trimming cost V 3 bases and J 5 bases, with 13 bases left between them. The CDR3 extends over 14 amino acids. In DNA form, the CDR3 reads TGCAGTGCTAGCCCCCCGCAGGCGAATGAAAAACTGTTTTTT. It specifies CSASPPQANEKLFF.

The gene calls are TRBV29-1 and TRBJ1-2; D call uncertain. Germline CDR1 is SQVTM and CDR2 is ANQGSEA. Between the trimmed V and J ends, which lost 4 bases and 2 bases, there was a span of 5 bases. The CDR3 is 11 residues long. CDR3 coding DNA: TGCAGCGTTGGGGAGAACTATGGCTACACCTTC. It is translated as CSVGENYGYTF.

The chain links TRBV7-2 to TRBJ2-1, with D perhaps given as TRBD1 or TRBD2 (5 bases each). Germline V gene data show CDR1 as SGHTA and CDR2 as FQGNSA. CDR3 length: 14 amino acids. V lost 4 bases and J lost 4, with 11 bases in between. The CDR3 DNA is TGTGCCAGCAGCTCAGGGACCAAGTACAATGAGCAGTTCTTC. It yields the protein CASSSGTKYNEQFF.

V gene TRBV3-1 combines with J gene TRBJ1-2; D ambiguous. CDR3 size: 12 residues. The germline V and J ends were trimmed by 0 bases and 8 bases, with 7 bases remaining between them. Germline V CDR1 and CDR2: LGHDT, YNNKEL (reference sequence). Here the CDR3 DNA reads TGTGCCAGCAGCCAAGATCTGAGAGGCTACACCTTC. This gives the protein CASSQDLRGYTF.

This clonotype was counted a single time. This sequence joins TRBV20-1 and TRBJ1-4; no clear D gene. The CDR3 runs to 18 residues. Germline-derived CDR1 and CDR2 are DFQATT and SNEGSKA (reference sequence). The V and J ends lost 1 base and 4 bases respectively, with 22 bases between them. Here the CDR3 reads CSARVRIPWTDHNEKLFF. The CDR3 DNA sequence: TGCAGTGCTAGAGTTCGGATTCCCTGGACGGATCATAATGAAAAACTGTTTTTT.

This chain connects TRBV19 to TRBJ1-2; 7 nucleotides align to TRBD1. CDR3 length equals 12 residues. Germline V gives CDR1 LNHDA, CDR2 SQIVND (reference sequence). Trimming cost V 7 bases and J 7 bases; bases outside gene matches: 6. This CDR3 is CASKTGLSGYTF. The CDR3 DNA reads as TGTGCCAGTAAGACAGGGTTGAGTGGCTACACCTTC.

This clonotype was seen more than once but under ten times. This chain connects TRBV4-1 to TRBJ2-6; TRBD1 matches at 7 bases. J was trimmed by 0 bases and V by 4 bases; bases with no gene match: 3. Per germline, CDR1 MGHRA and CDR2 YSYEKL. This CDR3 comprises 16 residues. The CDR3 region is CASSPTGYSGANVLTF. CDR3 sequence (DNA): TGCGCCAGCAGCCCGACAGGGTACTCTGGGGCCAACGTCCTGACTTTC.

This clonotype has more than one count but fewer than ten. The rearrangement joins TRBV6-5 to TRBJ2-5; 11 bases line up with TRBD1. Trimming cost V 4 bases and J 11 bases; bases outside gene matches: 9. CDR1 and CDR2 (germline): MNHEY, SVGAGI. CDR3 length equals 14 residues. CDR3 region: CASSSGTGGNEQYF. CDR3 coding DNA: TGTGCCAGCAGTTCAGGGACAGGGGGAAATGAGCAGTACTTC.

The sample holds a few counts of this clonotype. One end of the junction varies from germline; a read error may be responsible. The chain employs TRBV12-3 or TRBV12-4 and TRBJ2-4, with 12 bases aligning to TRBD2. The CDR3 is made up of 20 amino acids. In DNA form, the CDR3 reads TGTGCCAGCAGTCTAGCGGGAGGGACTGGGGGCGATCTAGCCAAAAACATTCAGTACTTC. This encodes CASSLAGGTGGDLAKNIQYF.

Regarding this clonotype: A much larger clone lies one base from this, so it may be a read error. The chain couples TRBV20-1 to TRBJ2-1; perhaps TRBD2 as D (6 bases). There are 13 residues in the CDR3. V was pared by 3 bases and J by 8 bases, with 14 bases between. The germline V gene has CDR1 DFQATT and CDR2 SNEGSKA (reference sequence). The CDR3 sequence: CSARSRGTYEQFF. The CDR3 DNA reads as TGCAGTGCTAGGTCGCGCGGGACCTATGAGCAGTTCTTC.

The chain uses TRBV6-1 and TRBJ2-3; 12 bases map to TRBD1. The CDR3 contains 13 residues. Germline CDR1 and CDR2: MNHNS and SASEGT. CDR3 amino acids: CTTTGQGAATQYF. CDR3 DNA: TGTACCACCACGGGACAGGGGGCGGCTACGCAGTATTTT.

The CDR3 sequence: CASSLGGTGVKETQYF. CDR3 DNA sequence: TGTGCCAGCAGCCTAGGAGGGACAGGGGTGAAAGAGACCCAGTACTTC. The chain uses TRBV3-1 and TRBJ2-5; 10 nucleotides line up with TRBD1. Germline lookup yields CDR1 LGHDT and CDR2 YNNKEL (reference sequence). CDR3 length: 16 amino acids. The J segment lost 3 bases and the V segment lost 4 bases, leaving 8 bases of the junction unmatched.